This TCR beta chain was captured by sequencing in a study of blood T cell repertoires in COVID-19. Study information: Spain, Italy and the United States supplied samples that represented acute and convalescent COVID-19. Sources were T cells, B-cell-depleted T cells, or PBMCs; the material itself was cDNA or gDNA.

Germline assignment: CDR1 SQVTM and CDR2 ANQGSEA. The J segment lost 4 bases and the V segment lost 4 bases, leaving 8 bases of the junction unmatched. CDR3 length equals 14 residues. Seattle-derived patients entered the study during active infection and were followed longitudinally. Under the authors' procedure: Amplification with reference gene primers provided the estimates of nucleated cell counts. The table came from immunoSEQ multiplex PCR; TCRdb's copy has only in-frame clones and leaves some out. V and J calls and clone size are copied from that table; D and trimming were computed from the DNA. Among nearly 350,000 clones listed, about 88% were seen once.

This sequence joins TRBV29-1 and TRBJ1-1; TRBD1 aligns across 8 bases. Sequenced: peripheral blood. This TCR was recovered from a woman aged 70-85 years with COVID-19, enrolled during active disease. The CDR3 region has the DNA TGCAGCGTTGGGGGGAGACAGGGGCTCACTGAAGCTTTCTTT. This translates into CSVGGRQGLTEAFF.